These 2 T cell receptor beta chains originate from one sample sequenced in a study of low-dose radiotherapy and immunotherapy resistance in tumors. Alpha and beta chains were covered, as first-strand cDNA relied on TRAV- and TRBV-specific primers. The authors ran around 18 PCR cycles to amplify TCRs with a constant-region primer and V-primer adapter. TCRdb re-called the reads through MiXCR, storing one row per CDR3 protein. This table holds around 99,000 distinct CDR3 sequences, around 9.2% found once. Time point indicated: before trial treatment. Sequences were derived from PBMCs, sampled before treatment. The receptors stem from a male donor with prostate cancer.

This clonotype was recorded at least ten times. The CDR3 DNA reads TGTGCCAGTAGTATATCGGCTTTGGCCGTCCGCGATGAGCAGTTCTTC. Protein: CASSISALAVRDEQFF. V usage is TRBV19 and J usage is TRBJ2-1; D ambiguous. The CDR3 is 16 amino acids. The germline V gene encodes CDR1 LNHDA and CDR2 SQIVND (reference sequence). V was clipped by 2 bases and J by 8 bases, with 19 bases between them.

This clonotype has a count of ten or more. This chain uses TRBV4-2 with TRBJ2-5; tentative D call: TRBD1 (7 bases). Per germline, CDR1 LGHNA and CDR2 YNFKEQ. The CDR3 loop spans 18 amino acids. With 4 bases removed from V and 5 bases from J, the gap between germline ends came to 26 bases. CDR3 nucleotides: TGTGCCAGCAGCCCGAGACCGCCGGGCGGAGGGGGCTCGGAGACCCAGTACTTC. It yields the protein CASSPRPPGGGGSETQYF.